The 4 T cell receptor beta chains below all came from one sample that was sequenced in a study of monozygotic twins with inflammatory bowel disease. TCRdb reprocessed the 5' RACE reads and keeps a single row for each CDR3 protein, giving no DNA. The repertoire shows some 200,000 distinct CDR3 sequences; the top ten hold 1.6%. The sequenced material came from blood. The receptors were gathered from a human donor with ulcerative colitis or Crohn's disease, or a healthy co-twin of an affected twin (not recorded which).

The chain's CDR3 is CAIKTGTSSTDTQYF. The J gene is TRBJ2-3, the V gene TRBV12-3 or TRBV12-4; with no DNA, the TCRdb D assignment of TRBD2 cannot be verified. The CDR3 spans 15 residues.

V and J are TRBV5-1 and TRBJ2-1. Germline CDR1 and CDR2: SGHRS and YFSETQ. The CDR3 sequence is 15 residues long. The CDR3 is CASSLGHSSYNEQFF.

This chain joins TRBV20-1 and TRBJ1-5. Germline V lookup: CDR1 DFQATT, CDR2 SNEGSKA (reference sequence). The CDR3 runs 15 residues. CDR3 protein: CSARVGGGDVQPQHF.

The chain employs TRBV5-1 and TRBJ1-1. This CDR3 region has 16 residues. Germline V gene data show CDR1 as SGHRS and CDR2 as YFSETQ. CDR3 region: CASSPTKGLQNTEAFF.